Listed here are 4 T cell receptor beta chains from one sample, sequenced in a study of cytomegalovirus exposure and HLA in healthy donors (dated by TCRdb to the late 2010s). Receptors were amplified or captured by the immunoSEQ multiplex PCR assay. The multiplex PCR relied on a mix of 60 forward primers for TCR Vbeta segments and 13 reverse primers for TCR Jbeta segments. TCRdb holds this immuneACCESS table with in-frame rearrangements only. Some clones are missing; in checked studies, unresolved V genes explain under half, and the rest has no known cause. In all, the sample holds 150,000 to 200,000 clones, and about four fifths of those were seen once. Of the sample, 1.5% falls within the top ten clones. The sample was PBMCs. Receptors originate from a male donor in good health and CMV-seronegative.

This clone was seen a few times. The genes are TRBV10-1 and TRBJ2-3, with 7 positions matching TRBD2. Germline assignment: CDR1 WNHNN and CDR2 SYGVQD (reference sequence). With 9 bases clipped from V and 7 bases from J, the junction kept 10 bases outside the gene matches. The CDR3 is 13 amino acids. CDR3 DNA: TGCGCCAGATGGGGCGGGAGTGGAAATACGCAGTATTTT. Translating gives CARWGGSGNTQYF.

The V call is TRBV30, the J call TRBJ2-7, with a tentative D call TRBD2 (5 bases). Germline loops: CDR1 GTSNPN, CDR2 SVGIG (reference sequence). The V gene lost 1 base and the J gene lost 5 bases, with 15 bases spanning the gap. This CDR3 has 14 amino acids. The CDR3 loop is CAWSGTPGIHEQYF. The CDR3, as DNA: TGTGCCTGGAGTGGGACGCCGGGAATACACGAGCAGTACTTC.

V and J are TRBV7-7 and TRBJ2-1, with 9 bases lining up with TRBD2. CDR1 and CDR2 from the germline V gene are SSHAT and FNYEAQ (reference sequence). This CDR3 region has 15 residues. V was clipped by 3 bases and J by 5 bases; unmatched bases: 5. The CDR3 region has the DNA TGTGCCAGCAGCTTTGCGGGAGGGAAGAACAATGAGCAGTTCTTC. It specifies CASSFAGGKNNEQFF.

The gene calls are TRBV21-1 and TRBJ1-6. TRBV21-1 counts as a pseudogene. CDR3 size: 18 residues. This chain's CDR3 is CASSTSGGRAFGDSPLHF. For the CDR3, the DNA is TGTGCCAGCAGCACCTCCGGGGGAAGGGCCTTTGGGGATTCACCCCTCCACTTT.